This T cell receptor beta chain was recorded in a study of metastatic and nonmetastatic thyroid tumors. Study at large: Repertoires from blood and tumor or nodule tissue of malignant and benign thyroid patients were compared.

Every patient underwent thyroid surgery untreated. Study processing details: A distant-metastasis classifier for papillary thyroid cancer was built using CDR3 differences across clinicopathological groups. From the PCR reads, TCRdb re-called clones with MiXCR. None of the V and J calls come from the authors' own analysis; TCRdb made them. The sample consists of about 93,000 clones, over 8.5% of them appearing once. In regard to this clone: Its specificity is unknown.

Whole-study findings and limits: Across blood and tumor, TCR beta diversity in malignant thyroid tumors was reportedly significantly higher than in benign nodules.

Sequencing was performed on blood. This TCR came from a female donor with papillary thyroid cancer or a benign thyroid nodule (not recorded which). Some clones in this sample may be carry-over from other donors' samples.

This CDR3 is CASSLSTEYSGNTIYF. The CDR3 DNA reads as TGTGCCAGCAGCCTATCGACAGAATACTCTGGAAACACCATATATTTT. This sequence joins TRBV7-2 and TRBJ1-3, with D possibly matching TRBD1 (5 bases). V was trimmed by 5 bases and J by 0 bases, leaving 14 bases between them. Germline V gene sequence: CDR1 SGHTA, CDR2 FQGNSA. The CDR3 consists of 16 residues.